The 11 T cell receptor beta chains below were found in one sample sequenced in a study of blood T cells in healthy people across ages. A second about 6 to 11 cycle PCR used barcoded and J-beta primers. One entry per CDR3 protein results from TCRdb running MiXCR on the 5' RACE reads. Seen here are hundreds of thousands of distinct CDR3 sequences, around 45% observed once, and the top ten hold around 32%. The material sequenced was blood. The receptors come from a woman aged 60-75 years in good health.

This clonotype was seen a few times. The CDR3 DNA reads TGCGCCAGCAGCTTGCAAGGACAGGGGCCCAGGGAGACCCAGTACTTC. This translates into CASSLQGQGPRETQYF. The chain couples TRBV5-1 to TRBJ2-5, with 9 bases identical to TRBD1. Per the germline V gene, CDR1 is SGHRS and CDR2 is YFSETQ. With 1 base clipped from V and 5 bases from J, the junction kept 9 bases outside the gene matches. There are 16 residues in the CDR3.

This clonotype was seen more than once but under ten times. This sequence joins TRBV7-9 and TRBJ2-1, with D tentatively TRBD1 (8 bases). The CDR3 is 15 amino acids. The germline V gene encodes CDR1 SEHNR and CDR2 FQNEAQ (reference sequence). Between the trimmed V and J ends, which lost 5 bases and 12 bases, there was a span of 23 bases. CDR3 region: CASSPGQGGKRGQFF. CDR3 sequence (DNA): TGTGCCAGCAGCCCCGGACAGGGAGGGAAAAGAGGGCAGTTCTTC.

The J gene is TRBJ2-1, the V gene TRBV11-2, with 8 nucleotides matching TRBD1. The CDR3 has 17 residues. The V gene's germline CDR1 is SGHAT and CDR2 FQNNGV. V shed 10 bases, J shed 6 bases, and the junction held 20 bases outside the gene matches. CDR3 nucleotide sequence: TGTGCCACGGCTAGTCGGGACAGGTCCTTGGGGGTCAATGAGCAGTTCTTC. Translating gives CATASRDRSLGVNEQFF.

The chain combines TRBV20-1 with TRBJ2-7; 10 bases line up with TRBD2. The CDR3 covers 13 residues. CDR1 and CDR2 (germline): DFQATT, SNEGSKA (reference sequence). V was pared by 5 bases and J by 4 bases, with 5 bases of the junction left unmatched. CDR3 amino acids: CSADGTSAYEQYF. The CDR3 nucleotides read TGCAGTGCTGATGGGACTAGCGCTTACGAGCAGTACTTC.

Note on this clonotype: Just one base apart from a much larger clone, this may be a read error. J is TRBJ1-5 and V is TRBV5-1; 9 positions match TRBD1. The CDR3 loop spans 14 amino acids. The germline V gene has CDR1 SGHRS and CDR2 YFSETQ. V was clipped by 4 bases and J by 6 bases; unmatched bases: 5. CDR3 protein: CASSPGTGSQPQHF. CDR3 DNA sequence: TGCGCCAGCAGCCCGGGGACAGGGAGTCAGCCCCAGCATTTT.

This clonotype turned up a few times. This chain joins TRBV14 and TRBJ1-1; D is undetermined. Between the trimmed V and J ends, which lost 2 bases and 10 bases, there was a span of 17 bases. CDR3 length: 14 residues. Germline V gene data show CDR1 as SGHDN and CDR2 as FVKESK. The DNA for the CDR3 is TGTGCCAGCAGCCAATCCACCCACCAGTCGGGAGCTTTCTTT. Its protein product is CASSQSTHQSGAFF.

The gene calls are TRBV5-1 and TRBJ2-5; unclear D gene. Near its end, the DNA agrees better with TRBJ2-1, so the J call may be wrong. Germline-derived CDR1 and CDR2 are SGHRS and YFSETQ. The CDR3 runs 14 residues. This CDR3 is CASSLGQYQETQFF. The CDR3 DNA sequence: TGCGCCAGCAGCTTGGGGCAGTACCAAGAGACCCAGTTCTTC.

This clonotype was seen at least ten times. The J gene is TRBJ2-1, the V gene TRBV12-3 or TRBV12-4; D unclear. The V end lost 5 bases, the J end lost 9 bases, and 14 bases lay between the germline ends. The CDR3 covers 13 residues. CDR3 amino acids: CASSALEALEQFF. DNA of the CDR3: TGTGCCAGCAGTGCCTTAGAGGCCCTTGAGCAGTTCTTC.

This chain joins TRBV28 and TRBJ1-2; 7 bases align to TRBD1. The V segment lost 3 bases and the J segment 1 base; nucleotides outside the gene matches: 5. The CDR3 has 15 residues. Germline CDR1 reads MDHEN; CDR2 reads SYDVKM. The DNA for the CDR3 is TGTGCCAGCAGTTTGTCAGGGGGTGTTAACTATGGCTACACCTTC. Translation gives CASSLSGGVNYGYTF.

There are a few counts of this clonotype. V and J are TRBV3-1 and TRBJ1-1; D is ambiguous. Germline V lookup: CDR1 LGHDT, CDR2 YNNKEL (reference sequence). The V end was cut by 3 bases, the J end by 7 bases, with 6 bases between. The CDR3 is 11 amino acids. The CDR3 sequence: CASSQGSEAFF. The CDR3 bases are TGTGCCAGCAGCCAGGGTAGTGAAGCTTTCTTT.

This chain links TRBV7-3 with TRBJ1-1; possible D gene TRBD1, 6 bases. This CDR3 spans 14 amino acids. V lost 7 bases and J 3 bases, leaving 15 bases between the germline ends. Germline V CDR1 and CDR2: SGHTA, FQGTGA. Here the CDR3 reads CASKPGGQDTEAFF. In nucleotides, the CDR3 is TGTGCCAGCAAGCCCGGGGGGCAAGACACTGAAGCTTTCTTT.